The rows below give T cell receptor beta chains drawn from one sample of a study of blood T cell repertoires in COVID-19. Assay: immunoSEQ multiplex PCR; the TCRdb copy retains only in-frame clones and omits some. Of around 140,000 clones in the sample, 75% to 90% were seen once. The sequencing sample was made of peripheral blood. Receptors were obtained from a man aged 50 to 59 with active COVID-19. The CDR3 runs from the conserved cysteine through the conserved F or W. D genes are given only for firm matches. Size is stated for part of the rows, as once, few or many counts, or as a class when the clone is expanded.

j_call clone_size d_call v_call cdr3_nt cdr3_aa
TRBJ1-1 - TRBD1 TRBV4-3 TGCGCCAGCAGCCAAGATTATCTGACAGGGGGCACTGAAGCTTTCTTT CASSQDYLTGGTEAFF
TRBJ1-2 - - TRBV4-2 TGTGCCAGCAGCCAAGATCTTGTCGGGAGGGCCCGTGGCTACACCTTC CASSQDLVGRARGYTF
TRBJ1-1 - TRBD1 TRBV11-3 TGTGCCAGCAGCCTTCCGAACCAGGGACAGTCGATGAACACTGAAGCTTTCTTT CASSLPNQGQSMNTEAFF
TRBJ2-1 once - TRBV7-2 TGTGCCAGCAGCTTACCAGGGGTCAATGAGCAGTTCTTC CASSLPGVNEQFF
TRBJ2-5 - - TRBV6-5 TGTGCCAGCAGTACAGGGATCCAAGAGACCCAGTACTTC CASSTGIQETQYF
TRBJ2-7 once TRBD1 TRBV7-9 TGTGCCAGCAGCCTTATGCCGGGACAGGGGACCTACGAGCAGTACTTC CASSLMPGQGTYEQYF
TRBJ1-2 - TRBD1 TRBV30 TGTGCCTGGGGGGGGACAGGGATTGGCTACACCTTC CAWGGTGIGYTF
TRBJ1-1 - - TRBV9 TGTGCCAGCAGCGTAGGGCAGGCGAACACTGAAGCTTTCTTT CASSVGQANTEAFF
TRBJ1-4 few - TRBV6-5 TGTGCCAGCAGCCGACATGCAACTAATGAAAAACTGTTTTTT CASSRHATNEKLFF
TRBJ2-1 - TRBD2 TRBV19 TGTGCCAGTAGTATCCCCCTAGCGGGCTCCAATGAGCAGTTCTTC CASSIPLAGSNEQFF
TRBJ1-3 - TRBD1 TRBV25-1 TGTGCCAGCAGACCATGGACAGGGGTTGGAAACACCATATATTTT CASRPWTGVGNTIYF
TRBJ1-6 - TRBD1 TRBV15 TGTGCCACCAGCGGGCCTGACAGGGGAGAGTCACCCCTCCACTTT CATSGPDRGESPLHF
TRBJ1-2 - - TRBV4-1 TGCGCCAGCAGCCAAGATGGGGGGGTGGATGGCTACACCTTC CASSQDGGVDGYTF
TRBJ2-7 once - TRBV19 TGTGCCAGTACGCGGCAGGCGGGCTCCTACGAGCAGTACTTC CASTRQAGSYEQYF
TRBJ1-1 - - TRBV3-1/TRBV3-2 TGTGCCAGCAGCCAGACAGATGGAGCTTTCTTT CASSQTDGAFF
TRBJ2-7 - - TRBV15 TGTGCCACCAGCAGAGGCGGAACTTCGGAGCAGTACTTC CATSRGGTSEQYF